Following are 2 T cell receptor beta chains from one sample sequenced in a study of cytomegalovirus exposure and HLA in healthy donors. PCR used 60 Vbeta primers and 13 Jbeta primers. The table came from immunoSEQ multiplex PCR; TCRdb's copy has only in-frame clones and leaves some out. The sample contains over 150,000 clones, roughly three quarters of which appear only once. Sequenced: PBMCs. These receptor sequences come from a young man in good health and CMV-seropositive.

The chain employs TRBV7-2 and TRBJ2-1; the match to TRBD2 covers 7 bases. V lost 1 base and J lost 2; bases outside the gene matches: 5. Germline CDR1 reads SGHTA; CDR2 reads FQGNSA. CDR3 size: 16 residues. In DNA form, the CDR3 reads TGTGCCAGCAGCTTAGTACTAGCGCCAGCCTACAATGAGCAGTTCTTC. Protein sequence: CASSLVLAPAYNEQFF.

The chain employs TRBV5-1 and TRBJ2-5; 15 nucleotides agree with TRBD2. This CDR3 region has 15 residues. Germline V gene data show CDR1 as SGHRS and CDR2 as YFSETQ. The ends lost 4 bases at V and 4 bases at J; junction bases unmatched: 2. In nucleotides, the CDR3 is TGCGCCAGCAGCAGGGGACTAGCGGGGGGAGAGACCCAGTACTTC. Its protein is CASSRGLAGGETQYF.